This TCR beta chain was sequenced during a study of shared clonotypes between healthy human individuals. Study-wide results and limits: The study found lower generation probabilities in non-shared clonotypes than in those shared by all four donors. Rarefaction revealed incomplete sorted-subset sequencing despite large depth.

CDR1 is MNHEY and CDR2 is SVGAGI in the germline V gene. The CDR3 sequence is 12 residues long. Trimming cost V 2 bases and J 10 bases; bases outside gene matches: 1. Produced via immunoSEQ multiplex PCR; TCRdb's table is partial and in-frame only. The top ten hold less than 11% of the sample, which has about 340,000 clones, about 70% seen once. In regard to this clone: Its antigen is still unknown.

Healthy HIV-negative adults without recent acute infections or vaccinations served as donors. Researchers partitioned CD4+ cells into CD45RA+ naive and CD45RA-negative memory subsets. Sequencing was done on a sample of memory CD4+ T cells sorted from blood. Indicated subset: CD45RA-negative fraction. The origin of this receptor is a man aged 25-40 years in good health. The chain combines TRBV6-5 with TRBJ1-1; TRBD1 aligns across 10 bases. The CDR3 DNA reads TGTGCCAGCAGTTACGGACAGGGGGTAGCTTTCTTT. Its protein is CASSYGQGVAFF.